This passage covers 10 T cell receptor beta chains from one sample sequenced in a study of T cells after yellow fever vaccination. TCRdb re-called the 5' RACE reads with MiXCR, one entry per CDR3 protein. The sample contains hundreds of thousands of distinct CDR3 sequences, over 4% of which appear only once. The sample consisted of PBMCs, taken 5 days after the yellow fever booster vaccination. The receptors come from a man in his late teens or twenties who received the YFV17D yellow fever vaccine.

This clonotype was recorded once. The J gene is TRBJ2-7, the V gene TRBV28, with D unclear. V dropped 5 bases and J dropped 1 base, with 9 bases sitting between them. The length of the CDR3 is 13 residues. CDR1 MDHEN and CDR2 SYDVKM come from the germline V gene. The CDR3 here is CASSGAGSYEQYV. The CDR3 nucleotides read TGTGCCAGCAGTGGCGCAGGATCCTACGAGCAGTACGTC.

This clonotype was seen many times. The chain has TRBV5-1 and TRBJ2-2; TRBD1 matches at 7 bases. This CDR3 comprises 14 residues. Germline V lookup: CDR1 SGHRS, CDR2 YFSETQ. V shed 4 bases and J 6 bases; nucleotides not matched to a gene: 6. CDR3 sequence (DNA): TGCGCCAGCAGCGCCGGGACAGAAGCCGGGGAGCTGTTTTTT. Amino acid sequence: CASSAGTEAGELFF. Combining the CDR3 with reference TRBV5-1 and TRBJ2-2 gives the whole variable domain KAGVTQTPRYLIKTRGQQVTLSCSPISGHRSVSWYQQTPGQGLQFLFEYFSETQRNKGNFPGRFSGRQFSNSRSEMNVSTLELGDSALYLCASSAGTEAGELFFGEGSRLTVL.

This clonotype appeared many times. The J gene is TRBJ1-6, the V gene TRBV27; tentative D call: TRBD1 (5 bases). CDR3 length: 19 amino acids. Germline V lookup: CDR1 MNHEY, CDR2 SMNVEV (reference sequence). Trimming took 0 bases from V and 1 from J, leaving 16 bases between them. The CDR3 sequence is CASSLSFRDRWSYNSPLHF. As DNA, the CDR3 is TGTGCCAGCAGTTTATCGTTCAGGGATCGGTGGTCCTATAATTCACCCCTCCACTTT.

This clonotype showed up many times. The gene calls are TRBV2 and TRBJ2-5; D call uncertain. Germline assignment: CDR1 SNHLY and CDR2 FYNNEI. This CDR3 spans 10 amino acids. Trimming removed 9 bases at V and 7 bases at J, with 9 bases between. The CDR3 is CASRAPTQYF. DNA for the CDR3: TGTGCCAGTCGCGCGCCGACCCAGTACTTC.

This chain links TRBV4-1 with TRBJ2-1, with 8 bases identical to TRBD2. The CDR3 spans 16 residues. V gave up 4 bases and J gave up 8 bases; unmatched junction bases: 13. The germline gives CDR1 MGHRA, CDR2 YSYEKL. The DNA of the CDR3 is TGCGCCAGCAGCCGGCCCGGGACTAGAATCTTCGATGAGCAGTTCTTC. It specifies CASSRPGTRIFDEQFF.

This clonotype was counted ten times or more. The chain combines TRBV20-1 with TRBJ2-2; 7 nucleotides align to TRBD1. The CDR3 spans 12 residues. Germline V gene lookup returns CDR1 DFQATT and CDR2 SNEGSKA (reference sequence). V shed 6 bases and J 7 bases; nucleotides not matched to a gene: 5. CDR3 protein: CSARGWVGELFF. CDR3 in DNA: TGCAGTGCCAGGGGGTGGGTCGGGGAGCTGTTTTTT.

This clonotype was recorded at least ten times. The chain is built from TRBV7-9 and TRBJ2-2; D perhaps matches TRBD1 (5 bases). The CDR3 sequence is 16 residues long. With 5 bases removed from V and 1 base from J, the gap between germline ends came to 14 bases. CDR1 and CDR2 from the germline V gene are SEHNR and FQNEAQ (reference sequence). Here the CDR3 DNA reads TGTGCCAGCAGCCTCTACAGGACGGGGAACACCGGGGAGCTGTTTTTT. This gives the protein CASSLYRTGNTGELFF.

This clonotype was seen a handful of times. The chain links TRBV5-4 to TRBJ2-7; D ambiguous. The CDR3 length is 13 residues. CDR1 is SGHNT, CDR2 YYREEE, per germline (reference sequence). V lost 4 bases, J lost 5 bases, and 13 bases lay in between. The CDR3 here is CASSEDFRDEQYV. The CDR3, as DNA: TGTGCCAGCAGCGAAGACTTCCGGGACGAGCAGTACGTC.

The table lists this clonotype with a few counts. V gene TRBV12-3 or TRBV12-4 combines with J gene TRBJ2-2, with D possibly matching TRBD2 (6 bases). The CDR3 has 14 amino acids. The germline V and J ends were trimmed by 4 bases and 5 bases, with 11 bases remaining between them. The CDR3 here is CASSSGLMTGELFF. In DNA form, the CDR3 reads TGTGCCAGCAGTTCGGGACTTATGACCGGGGAGCTGTTTTTT.

This clonotype was seen ten or more times. One end of the junction does not line up with germline, which may come from a read error. J is TRBJ1-4 and V is TRBV7-2, with D possibly matching TRBD1 (5 bases). The CDR3 extends over 14 amino acids. CDR1 SGHTA and CDR2 FQGNSA come from the germline V gene. CDR3 DNA sequence: TGTGCCAGCAGCTTAAGTCAGGGAAATGGAAAACTGTTTTTT. This translates into CASSLSQGNGKLFF.